Listed here are 30 T cell receptor beta chains from one sample, sequenced in a study of shared clonotypes between healthy human individuals. Sequencing used immunoSEQ multiplex PCR; TCRdb keeps in-frame clones, though not all of them. Among about 1.1 million clones, 75% to 85% were seen once, and the ten largest hold roughly 0.57%. The sample comprised memory CD4+ T cells from PBMCs. Specified subset: CD45RA-negative fraction. The receptors were gathered from a man younger than 35 in good health. Some clones in this sample may be carry-over from other donors' samples.

The chain uses TRBV19 and TRBJ1-2; a possible D gene is TRBD1 (5 bases). The CDR3 is 15 residues long. The V gene lost 5 bases and the J gene lost 1 base, with 14 bases spanning the gap. Germline CDR1 is LNHDA and CDR2 is SQIVND (reference sequence). CDR3 nucleotides: TGTGCCAGTAGTCTTCCGGGACGGCTTAACTATGGCTACACCTTC. This translates into CASSLPGRLNYGYTF. The full variable domain, in which reference TRBV19 and TRBJ1-2 provide the parts outside the CDR3, is DGGITQSPKYLFRKEGQNVTLSCEQNLNHDAMYWYRQDPGQGLRLIYYSQIVNDFQKGDIAEGYSVSREKKESFPLTVTSAQKNPTAFYLCASSLPGRLNYGYTFGSGTRLTVV.

This clone has more than one count but fewer than ten. The genes are TRBV11-3 and TRBJ2-5; 9 bases line up with TRBD2. CDR3 length: 15 residues. In germline, CDR1 is SGHNT, CDR2 YENEEA. V dropped 5 bases and J dropped 1; count of bases not matched to a gene: 5. The CDR3 bases are TGTGCCAGCAGCCTAACTAGCGGGCCCCAAGAGACCCAGTACTTC. This encodes CASSLTSGPQETQYF. The whole variable domain, filled in from reference TRBV11-3 and TRBJ2-5, reads EAGVVQSPRYKIIEKKQPVAFWCNPISGHNTLYWYLQNLGQGPELLIRYENEEAVDDSQLPKDRFSAERLKGVDSTLKIQPAELGDSAVYLCASSLTSGPQETQYFGPGTRLLVL.

The V and J genes are TRBV6-1 and TRBJ1-1; D gene ambiguous. CDR3 length: 13 amino acids. Germline CDR1 reads MNHNS; CDR2 reads SASEGT. V lost 0 bases to trimming and J lost 4 bases, with 6 bases between them. The CDR3 DNA sequence: TGTGCCAGCAGTGAAGCGCGAGGCACTGAAGCTTTCTTT. This translates into CASSEARGTEAFF.

V and J are TRBV5-6 and TRBJ2-5; possibly TRBD2 for D (5 bases). Germline-derived CDR1 and CDR2 are SGHDT and YYEEEE. This CDR3 comprises 13 residues. Trimming took 4 bases from V and 5 from J, leaving 12 bases between them. CDR3 sequence (DNA): TGTGCCAGCAGCGCTATCCGCGGGGAGACCCAGTACTTC. It encodes CASSAIRGETQYF.

This clone was seen a handful of times. Other nucleotide sequences in the sample specify the same CDR3. For the CDR3, the DNA is TGTGCCAGTAGTATCCAGGGGATAGATACGCAGTATTTT. Protein product: CASSIQGIDTQYF. The chain has TRBV19 and TRBJ2-3, with D perhaps TRBD1 (6 bases). The CDR3 contains 13 residues. V was trimmed by 3 bases and J by 5 bases, leaving 9 bases between them. CDR1 and CDR2 (germline): LNHDA, SQIVND (reference sequence). The entire variable domain, with the rest obtained from reference TRBV19 and TRBJ2-3, is as follows: DGGITQSPKYLFRKEGQNVTLSCEQNLNHDAMYWYRQDPGQGLRLIYYSQIVNDFQKGDIAEGYSVSREKKESFPLTVTSAQKNPTAFYLCASSIQGIDTQYFGPGTRLTVL.

The J gene is TRBJ1-2, the V gene TRBV7-3; tentatively, D is TRBD1 (5 bases). The length of the CDR3 is 12 residues. Germline CDR1 is SGHTA and CDR2 is FQGTGA. Trimming took off 1 base at V and 8 bases at J, with 8 bases between the two ends. In DNA form, the CDR3 reads TGTGCCAGCAGCTTAAATTGGGACGGCTACACCTTC. Its translation: CASSLNWDGYTF. The full variable domain, completed using reference TRBV7-3 and TRBJ1-2, is GAGVSQTPSNKVTEKGKYVELRCDPISGHTALYWYRQSLGQGPEFLIYFQGTGAADDSGLPNDRFFAVRPEGSVSTLKIQRTERGDSAVYLCASSLNWDGYTFGSGTRLTVV.

About this clone itself: It differs at one base from a far larger clone, so likely a read error. Different DNA sequences within this sample yield the same CDR3. This rearrangement joins TRBV29-1 to TRBJ1-1, with D perhaps TRBD1 (5 bases). This CDR3 comprises 15 residues. Germline V gives CDR1 SQVTM, CDR2 ANQGSEA. The CDR3 DNA is TGCAGCGTTGCCCCAGGATGGGGGATGAACACTGAAGCTTTCTTC. Translation gives CSVAPGWGMNTEAFF.

This clone was found many times. The gene calls are TRBV29-1 and TRBJ2-1; no reliable D call. Germline V gives CDR1 SQVTM, CDR2 ANQGSEA. The CDR3 is 11 residues long. V shed 2 bases and J shed 12 bases, with 11 bases lying between them. CDR3 region: CSVEINRVQFF. CDR3 in DNA: TGCAGCGTTGAAATCAACCGCGTGCAGTTCTTC.

The rearrangement joins TRBV4-2 to TRBJ2-3, with D unclear. The V and J ends lost 0 bases and 2 bases respectively, with 6 bases between them. CDR1 LGHNA and CDR2 YNFKEQ come from the germline V gene. This CDR3 is 14 amino acids long. This CDR3 is CASSQDRFTDTQYF. In nucleotides, the CDR3 is TGTGCCAGCAGCCAAGACAGGTTCACAGATACGCAGTATTTT.

For this clone: Other DNA sequences in this specimen translate into the identical CDR3. The V gene is TRBV6-6, the J gene TRBJ1-5; D remains ambiguous. Per the germline V gene, CDR1 is MNHNY and CDR2 is SVGAGI (reference sequence). This CDR3 comprises 12 residues. Deletions cut 0 bases from V and 5 bases from J, with 2 bases between. CDR3 residues: CASSYSDQPQHF. DNA for the CDR3: TGTGCCAGCAGTTACTCGGATCAGCCCCAGCATTTT.

The chain employs TRBV5-6 and TRBJ2-5; no firm D call. The CDR3 has 13 residues. The V end lost 7 bases, the J end lost 5 bases, and 15 bases lay between the germline ends. CDR1 SGHDT and CDR2 YYEEEE come from the germline V gene. CDR3 amino acids: CASRWASGETQYF. CDR3 nucleotide sequence: TGTGCCAGCCGATGGGCTAGTGGTGAGACCCAGTACTTC.

This chain links TRBV30 with TRBJ2-1; TRBD2 matches 7 bases. The J segment lost 0 bases and the V segment lost 1 base, leaving 6 bases of the junction unmatched. This CDR3 comprises 16 residues. Germline V gene lookup returns CDR1 GTSNPN and CDR2 SVGIG (reference sequence). The CDR3: CAWSAWTRVSYNEQFF. The CDR3 coding sequence is TGTGCCTGGAGTGCCTGGACTAGAGTCTCCTACAATGAGCAGTTCTTC.

In this sample, this clone turned up a few times. V usage is TRBV28 and J usage is TRBJ2-7; D is unclear. Germline V gene sequence: CDR1 MDHEN, CDR2 SYDVKM. V was trimmed by 6 bases and J by 2 bases, leaving 5 bases between them. This CDR3 has 11 residues. The DNA for the CDR3 is TGTGCCAGCAGCAACGCCTACGAGCAGTACTTC. Its translation: CASSNAYEQYF.

This clone was seen a handful of times. The rearrangement links TRBV19 to TRBJ2-7; 10 nucleotides line up with TRBD2. V shed 9 bases and J 2 bases; nucleotides not matched to a gene: 4. The CDR3 extends over 13 amino acids. From germline, CDR1 is LNHDA and CDR2 SQIVND (reference sequence). The CDR3 protein is CASRTSGTYEQYF. CDR3 nucleotides: TGTGCCAGCCGGACTAGCGGAACCTACGAGCAGTACTTC.

The chain employs TRBV10-3 and TRBJ2-3, with a tentative D call TRBD2 (5 bases). The CDR3 covers 16 residues. The V end lost 3 bases, the J end lost 0 bases, and 13 bases lay between the germline ends. Germline CDR1 reads ENHRY; CDR2 reads SYGVKD. The CDR3 nucleotides are TGTGCCATCAGTGACCAGCGGTCCGCTAGCACAGATACGCAGTATTTT. Encoded protein: CAISDQRSASTDTQYF.

The chain has TRBV10-3 and TRBJ1-1; D may be TRBD1 (6 bases). This CDR3 comprises 15 residues. Germline V gene sequence: CDR1 ENHRY, CDR2 SYGVKD. The germline V and J ends were trimmed by 1 base and 0 bases, with 9 bases remaining between them. This chain's CDR3 is CAISEYQGLNTEAFF. Here the CDR3 DNA reads TGTGCCATCAGTGAGTATCAGGGGTTGAACACTGAAGCTTTCTTT.

This rearrangement joins TRBV5-4 to TRBJ1-2, with no clear D. The CDR3 contains 16 residues. V lost 0 bases, J lost 4 bases, and 16 bases lay in between. Per the germline V gene, CDR1 is SGHNT and CDR2 is YYREEE (reference sequence). CDR3 residues: CASSLEWSTKGYGYTF. The CDR3 bases are TGTGCCAGCAGCTTGGAGTGGTCTACTAAGGGCTATGGCTACACCTTC.

This chain links TRBV5-4 with TRBJ2-7; possibly TRBD1 or TRBD2 for D (5 bases each). Germline V gene lookup returns CDR1 SGHNT and CDR2 YYREEE (reference sequence). V dropped 1 base and J dropped 4 bases, with 12 bases sitting between them. CDR3 length equals 14 residues. CDR3 sequence reads: CASSLWGNRYEQYF. The CDR3, as DNA: TGTGCCAGCAGCTTGTGGGGGAATAGGTACGAGCAGTACTTC.

The rearrangement uses TRBV18 and TRBJ2-5; either TRBD1 or TRBD2 may supply D (5 bases each). Deletions cut 3 bases from V and 1 base from J, with 6 bases between. The CDR3 has 13 residues. Germline V gene data show CDR1 as KGHSH and CDR2 as LQKENI. The CDR3 sequence: CASSPGAQETQYF. CDR3 bases: TGTGCCAGCTCACCCGGGGCCCAAGAGACCCAGTACTTC.

Concerning this clone itself: This specimen includes other DNA sequences encoding the same CDR3. J is TRBJ2-5 and V is TRBV18, with D possibly being TRBD2 (5 bases). Germline V gene data show CDR1 as KGHSH and CDR2 as LQKENI. V was pared by 2 bases and J by 1 base, with 5 bases between. The CDR3 has 13 residues. Here the CDR3 reads CASSPAGQETQYF. CDR3 coding DNA: TGTGCCAGCTCACCAGCGGGCCAAGAGACCCAGTACTTC.

The rearrangement uses TRBV19 and TRBJ2-7, with unresolved D. Germline loops: CDR1 LNHDA, CDR2 SQIVND (reference sequence). V was pared by 4 bases and J by 0 bases, with 13 bases between. The CDR3 sequence is 15 residues long. In DNA form, the CDR3 reads TGTGCCAGTAGTACCCGACACTTGAGCTCCTACGAGCAGTACTTC. Translation gives CASSTRHLSSYEQYF.

This chain uses TRBV2 with TRBJ2-3, with D possibly matching TRBD2 (5 bases). Per the germline V gene, CDR1 is SNHLY and CDR2 is FYNNEI. The V and J ends lost 4 bases and 4 bases respectively, with 12 bases between them. This CDR3 has 14 residues. DNA of the CDR3: TGTGCCAGCAGTGCGGAGCGGACGGCAGATACGCAGTATTTT. Protein product: CASSAERTADTQYF.

The chain is built from TRBV30 and TRBJ1-4; 9 bases map to TRBD1. The CDR3 consists of 17 residues. V trimming: 4 bases; J trimming: 1 base; junction bases outside the gene matches: 10. Germline CDR1 reads GTSNPN; CDR2 reads SVGIG (reference sequence). CDR3 nucleotide sequence: TGTGCCTGGACCAAAACCGGGACAGGGCGAACTAATGAAAAACTGTTTTTT. This sequence encodes CAWTKTGTGRTNEKLFF.

The V gene is TRBV5-1, the J gene TRBJ2-1; 9 bases map to TRBD2. The V and J ends lost 3 bases and 6 bases, in that order; junction bases with no gene match: 7. This CDR3 is 15 amino acids long. CDR1 is SGHRS, CDR2 YFSETQ, per germline. As DNA, the CDR3 is TGCGCCAGCAGCTGGATAGCGGGAGCGCCCAATGAGCAGTTCTTC. This encodes CASSWIAGAPNEQFF.

The rearrangement uses TRBV27 and TRBJ1-5; the match to TRBD1 covers 8 bases. This CDR3 spans 14 amino acids. CDR1 MNHEY and CDR2 SMNVEV come from the germline V gene (reference sequence). The junction had 8 bases not matched to a gene; V was cut back by 5 bases and J by 8 bases. The CDR3 coding sequence is TGTGCCAGCAGTCCAATACAGGGGGAGAAGCCCCAGCATTTT. Residues: CASSPIQGEKPQHF.

The chain uses TRBV5-8 and TRBJ2-3; possibly TRBD2 for D (5 bases). The CDR3 consists of 15 residues. CDR1 SGHTS and CDR2 YDEGEE come from the germline V gene. Trimming took 4 bases from V and 4 from J, leaving 16 bases between them. The DNA of the CDR3 is TGTGCCAGCAGCCGAGACGGAGGTAGTGCAGATACGCAGTATTTT. It encodes CASSRDGGSADTQYF.

J is TRBJ2-3 and V is TRBV6-1; 10 bases line up with TRBD2. The J segment lost 3 bases and the V segment lost 6 bases, leaving 6 bases of the junction unmatched. CDR3 length: 15 residues. CDR1 and CDR2 (germline): MNHNS, SASEGT. The CDR3 here is CASRRTSGLTDTQYF. The CDR3 DNA is TGTGCCAGCAGGCGGACTAGCGGATTGACAGATACGCAGTATTTT.

This rearrangement joins TRBV27 to TRBJ1-2; unclear D gene. CDR1 MNHEY and CDR2 SMNVEV come from the germline V gene (reference sequence). The CDR3 is 15 residues long. The ends were cut back, 2 bases at V and 7 bases at J, with 17 bases in the middle. Here the CDR3 reads CASSLTKFGYGGYTF. The CDR3 DNA reads TGTGCCAGCAGTTTAACGAAATTTGGGTACGGTGGCTACACCTTC.

The chain recombines TRBV9 with TRBJ1-1; 7 bases fit TRBD1. Germline V lookup: CDR1 SGDLS, CDR2 YYNGEE. V lost 6 bases to trimming and J lost 6 bases; unmatched junction nucleotides: 14. The CDR3 is 15 amino acids. The CDR3 DNA reads as TGTGCCAGCACCCCGAGAGGGAACAGGGGTGCTGAAGCTTTCTTT. This gives the protein CASTPRGNRGAEAFF. Looking up the rest from reference TRBV9 and TRBJ1-1 gives the full variable domain: DSGVTQTPKHLITATGQRVTLRCSPRSGDLSVYWYQQSLDQGLQFLIQYYNGEERAKGNILERFSAQQFPDLHSELNLSSLELGDSALYFCASTPRGNRGAEAFFGQGTRLTVV.

The chain has TRBV11-3 and TRBJ2-4, with D tentatively TRBD2 (6 bases). CDR3 size: 13 residues. The V and J ends lost 4 bases and 5 bases respectively, with 9 bases between them. The V gene's germline CDR1 is SGHNT and CDR2 YENEEA. The CDR3 DNA reads TGTGCCAGCAGCTGGGAGGCAGAAAACATTCAGTACTTC. Encoded protein: CASSWEAENIQYF.